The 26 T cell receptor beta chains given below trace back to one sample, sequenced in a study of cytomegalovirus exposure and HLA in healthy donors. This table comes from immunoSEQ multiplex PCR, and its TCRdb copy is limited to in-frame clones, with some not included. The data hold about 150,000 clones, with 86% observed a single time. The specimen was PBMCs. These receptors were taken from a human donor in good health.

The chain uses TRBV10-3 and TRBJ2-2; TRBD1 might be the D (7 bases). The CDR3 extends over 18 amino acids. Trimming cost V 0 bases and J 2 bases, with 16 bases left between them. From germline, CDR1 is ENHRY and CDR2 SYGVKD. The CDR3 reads CAISESRDREVNTGELFF. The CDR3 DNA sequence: TGTGCCATCAGTGAGTCCCGAGACAGGGAGGTAAACACCGGGGAGCTGTTTTTT.

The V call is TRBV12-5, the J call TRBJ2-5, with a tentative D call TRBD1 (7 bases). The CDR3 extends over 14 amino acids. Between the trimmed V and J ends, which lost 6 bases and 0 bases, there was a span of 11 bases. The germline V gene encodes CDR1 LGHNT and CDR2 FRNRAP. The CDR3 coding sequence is TGTGCTAGTGGCCGGGGGACAGACCAAGAGACCCAGTACTTC. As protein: CASGRGTDQETQYF.

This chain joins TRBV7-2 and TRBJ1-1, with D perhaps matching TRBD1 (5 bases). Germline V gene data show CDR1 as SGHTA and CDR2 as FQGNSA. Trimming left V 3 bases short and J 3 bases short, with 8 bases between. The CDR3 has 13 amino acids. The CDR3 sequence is CASSFTGYTEAFF. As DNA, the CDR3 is TGTGCCAGCAGCTTCACAGGCTACACTGAAGCTTTCTTT.

The CDR3 loop is CASSLGTINTQYF. The CDR3 coding sequence is TGTGCCAGCAGCTTAGGGACTATCAATACGCAGTATTTT. This chain links TRBV11-2 with TRBJ2-3; maybe TRBD2 (6 bases). CDR1 SGHAT and CDR2 FQNNGV come from the germline V gene. The CDR3 is 13 residues long. V was cut by 1 base and J by 7 bases, with 9 bases left in between. The whole variable domain, remainder taken from reference TRBV11-2 and TRBJ2-3, is EAGVAQSPRYKIIEKRQSVAFWCNPISGHATLYWYQQILGQGPKLLIQFQNNGVVDDSQLPKDRFSAERLKGVDSTLKIQPAKLEDSAVYLCASSLGTINTQYFGPGTRLTVL.

CDR3 sequence reads: CARDRTIPHYGYTF. Here the CDR3 DNA reads TGTGCCCGGGACAGGACGATTCCGCACTATGGCTACACCTTC. This chain links TRBV6-1 with TRBJ1-2; TRBD1 aligns across 8 bases. CDR1 is MNHNS and CDR2 is SASEGT in the germline V gene. V was pared by 11 bases and J by 3 bases, with 11 bases of the junction left unmatched. The CDR3 extends over 14 amino acids.

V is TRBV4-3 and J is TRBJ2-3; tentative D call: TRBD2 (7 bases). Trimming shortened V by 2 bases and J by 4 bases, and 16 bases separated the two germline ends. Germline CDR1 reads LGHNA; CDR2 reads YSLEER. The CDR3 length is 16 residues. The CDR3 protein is CASSQRGGGPSDTQYF. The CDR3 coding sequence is TGCGCCAGCAGCCAAAGAGGGGGGGGGCCTTCAGATACGCAGTATTTT.

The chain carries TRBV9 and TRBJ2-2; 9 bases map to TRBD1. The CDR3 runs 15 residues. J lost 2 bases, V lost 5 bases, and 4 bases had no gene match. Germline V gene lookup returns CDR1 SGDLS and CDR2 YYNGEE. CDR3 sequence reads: CASRHTGGNTGELFF. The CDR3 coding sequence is TGTGCCAGCAGACATACAGGGGGCAACACCGGGGAGCTGTTTTTT. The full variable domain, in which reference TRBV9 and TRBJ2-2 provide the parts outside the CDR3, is DSGVTQTPKHLITATGQRVTLRCSPRSGDLSVYWYQQSLDQGLQFLIQYYNGEERAKGNILERFSAQQFPDLHSELNLSSLELGDSALYFCASRHTGGNTGELFFGEGSRLTVL.

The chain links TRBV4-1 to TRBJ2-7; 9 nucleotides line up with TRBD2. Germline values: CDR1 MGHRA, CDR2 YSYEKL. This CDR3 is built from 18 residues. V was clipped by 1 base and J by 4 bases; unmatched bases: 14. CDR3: CASSQGGSGSLRLYEQYF. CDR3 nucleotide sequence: TGCGCCAGCAGCCAAGGGGGTAGCGGGAGTTTGAGACTATACGAGCAGTACTTC.

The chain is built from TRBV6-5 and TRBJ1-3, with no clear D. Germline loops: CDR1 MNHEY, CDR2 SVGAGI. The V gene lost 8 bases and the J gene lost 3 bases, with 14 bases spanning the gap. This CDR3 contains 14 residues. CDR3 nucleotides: TGTGCCAGCTATCAAAGTCGGGTTGGAAACACCATATATTTT. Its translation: CASYQSRVGNTIYF.

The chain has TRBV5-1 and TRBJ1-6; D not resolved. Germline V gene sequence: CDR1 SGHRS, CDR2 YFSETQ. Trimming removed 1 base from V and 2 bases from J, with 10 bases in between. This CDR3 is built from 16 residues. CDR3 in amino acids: CASSLQSPPYNSPLHF. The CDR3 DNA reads TGCGCCAGCAGCTTGCAGTCTCCCCCCTATAATTCACCCCTCCACTTT.

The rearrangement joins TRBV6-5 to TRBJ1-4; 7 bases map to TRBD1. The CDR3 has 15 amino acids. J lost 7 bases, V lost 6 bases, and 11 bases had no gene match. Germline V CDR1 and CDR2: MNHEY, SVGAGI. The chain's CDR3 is CASSRQGRVFEKLFF. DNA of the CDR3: TGTGCCAGCAGCCGACAGGGACGGGTGTTTGAAAAACTGTTTTTT.

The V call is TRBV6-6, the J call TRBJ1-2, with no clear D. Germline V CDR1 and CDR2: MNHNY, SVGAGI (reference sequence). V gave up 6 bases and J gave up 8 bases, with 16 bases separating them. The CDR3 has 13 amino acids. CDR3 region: CASSPTNYAGYTF. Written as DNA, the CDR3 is TGTGCCAGCAGCCCGACAAATTATGCGGGCTACACCTTC.

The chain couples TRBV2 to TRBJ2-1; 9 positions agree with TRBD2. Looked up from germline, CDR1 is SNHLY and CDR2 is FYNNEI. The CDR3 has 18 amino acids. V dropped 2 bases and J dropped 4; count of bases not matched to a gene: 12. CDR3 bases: TGTGCCAGCAGTGAAAGGGTAACGACTAGCGGAACTTACAATGAGCAGTTCTTC. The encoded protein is CASSERVTTSGTYNEQFF.

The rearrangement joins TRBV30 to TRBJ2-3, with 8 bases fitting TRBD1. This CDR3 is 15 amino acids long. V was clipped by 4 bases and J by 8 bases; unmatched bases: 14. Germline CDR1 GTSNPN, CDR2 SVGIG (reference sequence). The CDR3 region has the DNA TGTGCCTGGATTCAGGGGGACAGGATAACTCGTACGCAGTATTTT. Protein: CAWIQGDRITRTQYF.

The CDR3 DNA is TGTGCCTGGAGGGCCACAGGGGGTGGCACTGAAGCTTTCTTT. Translating gives CAWRATGGGTEAFF. This sequence joins TRBV30 and TRBJ1-1; TRBD1 matches 8 bases. Per germline, CDR1 GTSNPN and CDR2 SVGIG (reference sequence). The CDR3 is 14 residues long. J was trimmed by 4 bases and V by 3 bases; bases with no gene match: 7.

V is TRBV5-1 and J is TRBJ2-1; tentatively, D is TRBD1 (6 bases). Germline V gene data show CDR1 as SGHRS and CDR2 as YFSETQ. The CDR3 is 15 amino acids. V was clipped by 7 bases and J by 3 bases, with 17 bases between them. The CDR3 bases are TGCGCCAGCCAATCCGGGACAACGATCTACAATGAGCAGTTCTTC. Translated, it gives CASQSGTTIYNEQFF.

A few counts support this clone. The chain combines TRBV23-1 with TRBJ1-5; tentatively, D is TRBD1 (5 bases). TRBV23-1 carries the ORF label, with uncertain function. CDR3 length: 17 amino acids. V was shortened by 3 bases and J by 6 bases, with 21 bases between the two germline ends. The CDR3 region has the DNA TGCGCCAGCAGTCACCCAAGACAGCGGGCTACGAGTCAGCCCCAGCATTTT. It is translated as CASSHPRQRATSQPQHF.

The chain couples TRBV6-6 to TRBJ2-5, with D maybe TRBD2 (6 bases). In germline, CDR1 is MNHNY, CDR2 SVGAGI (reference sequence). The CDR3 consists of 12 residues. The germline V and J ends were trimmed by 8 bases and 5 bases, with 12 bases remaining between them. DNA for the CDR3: TGTGCCAGCGCGGGGAACTCGGAGACCCAGTACTTC. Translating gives CASAGNSETQYF.

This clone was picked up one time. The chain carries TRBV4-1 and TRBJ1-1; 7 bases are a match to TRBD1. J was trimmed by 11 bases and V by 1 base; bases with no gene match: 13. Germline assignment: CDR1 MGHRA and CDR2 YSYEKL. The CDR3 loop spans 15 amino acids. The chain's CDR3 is CASSQVTPTGTVAFF. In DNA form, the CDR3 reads TGCGCCAGCAGCCAAGTAACTCCAACTGGGACAGTGGCTTTCTTT.

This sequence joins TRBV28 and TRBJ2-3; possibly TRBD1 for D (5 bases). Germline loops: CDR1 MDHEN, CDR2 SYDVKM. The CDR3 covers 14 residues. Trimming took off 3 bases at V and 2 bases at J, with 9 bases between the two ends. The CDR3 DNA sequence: TGTGCCAGCAGTTTTGACAGTGTCACAGATACGCAGTATTTT. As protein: CASSFDSVTDTQYF.

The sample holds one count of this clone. The CDR3 protein is CASSRQGMGTNEKLFF. CDR3 sequence (DNA): TGTGCCAGCAGCCGACAGGGGATGGGCACTAATGAAAAACTGTTTTTT. This chain joins TRBV5-4 and TRBJ1-4, with 8 positions matching TRBD1. Germline trimming cut 4 bases from V and 2 bases from J; bases unmatched to any gene: 7. Germline V gene lookup returns CDR1 SGHNT and CDR2 YYREEE (reference sequence). This CDR3 region has 16 residues.

CDR3 protein: CASSPGAGGNTEAFF. The CDR3, as DNA: TGTGCCAGCAGCCCAGGGGCAGGGGGTAACACTGAAGCTTTCTTT. The V call is TRBV6-5, the J call TRBJ1-1; 7 positions agree with TRBD1. V lost 6 bases and J lost 2; bases outside the gene matches: 9. This CDR3 spans 15 amino acids. Germline assignment: CDR1 MNHEY and CDR2 SVGAGI.

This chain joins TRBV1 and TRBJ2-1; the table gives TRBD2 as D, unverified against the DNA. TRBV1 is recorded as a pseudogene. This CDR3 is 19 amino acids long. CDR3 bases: TGCACCAGCAGCCAACAATCTTGGGGGGGGGAGAGCTCCTACAATGAGCAGTTCTTC. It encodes CTSSQQSWGGESSYNEQFF.

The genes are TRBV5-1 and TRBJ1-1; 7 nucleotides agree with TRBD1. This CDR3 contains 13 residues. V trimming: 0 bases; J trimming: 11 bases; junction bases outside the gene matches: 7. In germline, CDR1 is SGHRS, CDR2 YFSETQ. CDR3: CASSLDWTGRAFF. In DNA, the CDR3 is TGCGCCAGCAGCTTGGATTGGACAGGACGGGCTTTCTTT.

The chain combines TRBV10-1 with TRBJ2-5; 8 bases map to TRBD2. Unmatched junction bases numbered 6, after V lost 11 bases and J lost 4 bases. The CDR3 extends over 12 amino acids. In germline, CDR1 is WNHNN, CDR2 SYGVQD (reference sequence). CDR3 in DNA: TGCGCCGGGCGGGAGGCAGGAGAGACCCAGTACTTC. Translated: CAGREAGETQYF.

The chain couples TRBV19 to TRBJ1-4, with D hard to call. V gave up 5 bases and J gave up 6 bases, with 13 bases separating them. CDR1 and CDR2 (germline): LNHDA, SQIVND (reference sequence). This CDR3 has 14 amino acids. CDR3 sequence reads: CASSSGNSHEKLFF. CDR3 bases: TGTGCCAGTAGTTCGGGAAACTCTCATGAAAAACTGTTTTTT.